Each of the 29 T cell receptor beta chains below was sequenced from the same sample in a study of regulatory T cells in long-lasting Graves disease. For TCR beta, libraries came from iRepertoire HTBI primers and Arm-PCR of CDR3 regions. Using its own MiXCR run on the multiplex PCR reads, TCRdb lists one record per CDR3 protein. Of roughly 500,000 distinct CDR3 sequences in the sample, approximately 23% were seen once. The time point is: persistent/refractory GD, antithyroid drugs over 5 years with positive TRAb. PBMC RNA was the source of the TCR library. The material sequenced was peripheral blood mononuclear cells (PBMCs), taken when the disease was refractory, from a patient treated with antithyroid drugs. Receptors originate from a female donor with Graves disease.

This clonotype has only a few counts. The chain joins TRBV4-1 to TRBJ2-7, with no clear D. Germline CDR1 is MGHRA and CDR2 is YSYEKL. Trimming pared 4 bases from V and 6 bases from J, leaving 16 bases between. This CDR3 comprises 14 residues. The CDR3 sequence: CASSRDPGYREQYF. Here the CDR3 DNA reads TGCGCCAGCAGCCGCGATCCCGGGTATCGCGAGCAGTACTTC.

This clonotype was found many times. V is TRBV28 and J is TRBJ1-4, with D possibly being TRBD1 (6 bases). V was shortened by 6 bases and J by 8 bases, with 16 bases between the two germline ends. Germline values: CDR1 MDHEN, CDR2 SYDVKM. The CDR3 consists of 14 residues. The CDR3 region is CASRGGGASEKLFF. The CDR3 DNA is TGTGCCAGCAGGGGGGGGGGGGCTAGCGAAAAACTGTTTTTT.

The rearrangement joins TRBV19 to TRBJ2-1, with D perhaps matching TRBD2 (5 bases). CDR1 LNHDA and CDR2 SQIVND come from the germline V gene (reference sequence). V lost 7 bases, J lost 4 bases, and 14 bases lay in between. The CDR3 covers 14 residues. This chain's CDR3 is CASTGSALYNEQFF. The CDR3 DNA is TGTGCCAGTACGGGTAGCGCGCTTTACAATGAGCAGTTCTTC.

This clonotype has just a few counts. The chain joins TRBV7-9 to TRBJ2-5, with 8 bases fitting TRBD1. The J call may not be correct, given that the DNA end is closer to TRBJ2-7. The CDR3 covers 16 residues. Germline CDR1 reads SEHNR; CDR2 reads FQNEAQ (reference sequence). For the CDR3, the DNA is TGTGCCAGCAGCCAATGGGGTCAGGGGGCGCGGTACGAGCAGTACTTC. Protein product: CASSQWGQGARYEQYF.

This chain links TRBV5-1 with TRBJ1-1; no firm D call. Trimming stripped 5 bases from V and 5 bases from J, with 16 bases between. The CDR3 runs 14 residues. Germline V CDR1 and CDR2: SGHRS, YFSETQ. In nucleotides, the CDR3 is TGCGCCAGCAGTCTAAAAGGGATTGGAACTGAAGCTTTCTTT. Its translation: CASSLKGIGTEAFF.

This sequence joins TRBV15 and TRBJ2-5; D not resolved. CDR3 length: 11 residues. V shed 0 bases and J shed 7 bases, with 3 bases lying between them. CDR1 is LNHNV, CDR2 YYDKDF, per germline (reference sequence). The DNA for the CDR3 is TGTGCCACCAGCAGAGAATCGACCCAGTACTTC. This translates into CATSRESTQYF.

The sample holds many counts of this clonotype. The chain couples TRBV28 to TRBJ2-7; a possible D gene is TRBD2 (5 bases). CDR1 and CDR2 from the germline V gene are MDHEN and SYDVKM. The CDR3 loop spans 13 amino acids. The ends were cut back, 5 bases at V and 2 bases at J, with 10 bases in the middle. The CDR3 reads CASSPTNTYEQYF. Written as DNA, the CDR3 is TGTGCCAGCAGTCCGACTAACACCTACGAGCAGTACTTC.

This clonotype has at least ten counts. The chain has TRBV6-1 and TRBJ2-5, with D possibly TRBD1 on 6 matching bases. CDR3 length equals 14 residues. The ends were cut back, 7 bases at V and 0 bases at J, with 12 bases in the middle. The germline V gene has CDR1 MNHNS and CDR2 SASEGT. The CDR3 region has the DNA TGTGCCAGCACTACCGGGACACACCAAGAGACCCAGTACTTC. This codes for CASTTGTHQETQYF.

The CDR3 region is CAISEDRVSQETQYF. The CDR3 DNA follows: TGTGCCATCAGTGAGGACAGGGTATCACAAGAGACCCAGTACTTC. V usage is TRBV10-3 and J usage is TRBJ2-5; TRBD1 matches at 7 bases. From germline, CDR1 is ENHRY and CDR2 SYGVKD. The CDR3 runs 15 residues. The V and J ends lost 2 bases and 2 bases, in that order; junction bases with no gene match: 5.

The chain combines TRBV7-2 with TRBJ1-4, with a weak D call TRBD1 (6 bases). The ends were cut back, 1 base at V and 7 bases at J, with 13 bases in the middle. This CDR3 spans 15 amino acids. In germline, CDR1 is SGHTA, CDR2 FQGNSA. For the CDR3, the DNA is TGTGCCAGCAGCTTAGGGGGGGGGGCCGGTGAAAAACTGTTTTTT. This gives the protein CASSLGGGAGEKLFF.

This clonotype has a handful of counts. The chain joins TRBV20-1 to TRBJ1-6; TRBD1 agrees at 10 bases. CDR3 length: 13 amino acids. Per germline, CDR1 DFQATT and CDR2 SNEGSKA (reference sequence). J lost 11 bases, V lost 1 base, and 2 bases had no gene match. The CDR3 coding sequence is TGCAGTGCTAGAGGGGGACAGGGGACACCCCTCCACTTT. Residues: CSARGGQGTPLHF.

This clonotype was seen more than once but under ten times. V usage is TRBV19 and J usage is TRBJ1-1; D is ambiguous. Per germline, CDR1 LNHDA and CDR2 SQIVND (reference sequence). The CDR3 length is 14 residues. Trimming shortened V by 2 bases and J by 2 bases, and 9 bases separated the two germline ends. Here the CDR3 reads CASSINRGNTEAFF. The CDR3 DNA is TGTGCCAGTAGTATAAACAGAGGAAACACTGAAGCTTTCTTT. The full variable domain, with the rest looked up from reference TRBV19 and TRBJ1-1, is DGGITQSPKYLFRKEGQNVTLSCEQNLNHDAMYWYRQDPGQGLRLIYYSQIVNDFQKGDIAEGYSVSREKKESFPLTVTSAQKNPTAFYLCASSINRGNTEAFFGQGTRLTVV.

In DNA, the CDR3 is TGCGCCAGCAGCTTGGAACTACACACAGATACGCAGTATTTT. Residues: CASSLELHTDTQYF. This chain connects TRBV5-1 to TRBJ2-3; the D is unclear. Germline V gene data show CDR1 as SGHRS and CDR2 as YFSETQ. The CDR3 has 14 amino acids. Trimming took off 0 bases at V and 2 bases at J, with 7 bases between the two ends.

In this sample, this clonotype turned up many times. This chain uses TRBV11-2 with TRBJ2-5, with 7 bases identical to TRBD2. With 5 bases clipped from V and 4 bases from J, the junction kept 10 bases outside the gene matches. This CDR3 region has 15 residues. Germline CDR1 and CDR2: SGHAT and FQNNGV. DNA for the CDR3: TGTGCCAGCAGCGCTACCGGGGGAGGGGCAGAGACCCAGTACTTC. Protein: CASSATGGGAETQYF.

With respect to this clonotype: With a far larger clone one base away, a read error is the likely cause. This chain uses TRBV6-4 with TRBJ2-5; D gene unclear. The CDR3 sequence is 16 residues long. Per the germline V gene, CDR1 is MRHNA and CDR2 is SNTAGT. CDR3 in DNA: TGTGCCTGCAGCCCGGAGAGGAACGGGTACCAAGAGACCCAGTACTTC. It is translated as CACSPERNGYQETQYF.

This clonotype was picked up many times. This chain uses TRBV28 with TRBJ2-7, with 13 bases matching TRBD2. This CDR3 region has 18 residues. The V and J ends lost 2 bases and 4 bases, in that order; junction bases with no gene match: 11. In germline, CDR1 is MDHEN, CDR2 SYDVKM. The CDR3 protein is CASSLRLAGGVRQYEQYF. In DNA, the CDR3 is TGTGCCAGCAGTTTACGACTAGCGGGAGGTGTCAGGCAGTACGAGCAGTACTTC. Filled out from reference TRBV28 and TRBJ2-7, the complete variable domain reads DVKVTQSSRYLVKRTGEKVFLECVQDMDHENMFWYRQDPGLGLRLIYFSYDVKMKEKGDIPEGYSVSREKKERFSLILESASTNQTSMYLCASSLRLAGGVRQYEQYFGPGTRLTVT.

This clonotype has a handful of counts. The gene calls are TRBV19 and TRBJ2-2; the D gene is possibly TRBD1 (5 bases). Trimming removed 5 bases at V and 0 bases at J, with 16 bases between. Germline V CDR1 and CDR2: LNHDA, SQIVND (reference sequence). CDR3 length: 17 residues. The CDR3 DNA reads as TGTGCCAGTAGTGCCGGACACCCATATTCGAACACCGGGGAGCTGTTTTTT. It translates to CASSAGHPYSNTGELFF. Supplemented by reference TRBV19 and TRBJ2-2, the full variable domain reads DGGITQSPKYLFRKEGQNVTLSCEQNLNHDAMYWYRQDPGQGLRLIYYSQIVNDFQKGDIAEGYSVSREKKESFPLTVTSAQKNPTAFYLCASSAGHPYSNTGELFFGEGSRLTVL.

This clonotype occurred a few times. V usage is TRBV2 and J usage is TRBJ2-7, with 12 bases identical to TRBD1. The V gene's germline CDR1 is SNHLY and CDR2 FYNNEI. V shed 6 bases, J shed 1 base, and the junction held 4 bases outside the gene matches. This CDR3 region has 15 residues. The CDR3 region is CASSKGQGASYEQYF. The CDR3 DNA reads TGTGCCAGCAGCAAGGGACAGGGGGCGTCCTACGAGCAGTACTTC.

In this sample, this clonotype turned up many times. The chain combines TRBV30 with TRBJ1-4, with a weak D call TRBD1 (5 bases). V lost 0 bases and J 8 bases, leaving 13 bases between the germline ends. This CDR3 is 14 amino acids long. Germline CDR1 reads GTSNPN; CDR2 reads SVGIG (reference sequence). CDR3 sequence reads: CAWSVGFGGEKLFF. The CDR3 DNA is TGTGCCTGGAGTGTAGGTTTTGGGGGAGAAAAACTGTTTTTT.

CDR3: CASSSNERQAFF. In DNA, the CDR3 is TGTGCCAGCAGCTCAAACGAACGTCAAGCTTTCTTT. This rearrangement joins TRBV7-9 to TRBJ1-1; no clear D. V was shortened by 4 bases and J by 9 bases, with 12 bases between the two germline ends. CDR3 length: 12 amino acids. The germline V gene encodes CDR1 SEHNR and CDR2 FQNEAQ (reference sequence).

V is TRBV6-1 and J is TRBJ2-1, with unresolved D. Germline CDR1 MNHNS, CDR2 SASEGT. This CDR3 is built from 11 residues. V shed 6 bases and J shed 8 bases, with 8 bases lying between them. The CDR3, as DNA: TGTGCCAGCAGCCCGAGACATGAGCAGTTCTTC. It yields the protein CASSPRHEQFF.

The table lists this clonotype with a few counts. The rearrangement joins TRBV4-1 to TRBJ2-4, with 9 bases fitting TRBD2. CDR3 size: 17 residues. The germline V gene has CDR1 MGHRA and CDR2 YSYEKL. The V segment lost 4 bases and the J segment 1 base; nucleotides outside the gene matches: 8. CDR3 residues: CASSRPVAGVAKNIQYF. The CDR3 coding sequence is TGCGCCAGCAGCCGGCCCGTAGCGGGAGTGGCCAAAAACATTCAGTACTTC.

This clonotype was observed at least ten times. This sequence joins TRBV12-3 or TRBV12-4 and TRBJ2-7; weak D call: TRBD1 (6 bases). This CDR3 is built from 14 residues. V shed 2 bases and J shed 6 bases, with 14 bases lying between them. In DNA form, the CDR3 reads TGTGCCAGCAGTTTACTGGGTCAGGGGAGCGAGCAGTACTTC. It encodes CASSLLGQGSEQYF.

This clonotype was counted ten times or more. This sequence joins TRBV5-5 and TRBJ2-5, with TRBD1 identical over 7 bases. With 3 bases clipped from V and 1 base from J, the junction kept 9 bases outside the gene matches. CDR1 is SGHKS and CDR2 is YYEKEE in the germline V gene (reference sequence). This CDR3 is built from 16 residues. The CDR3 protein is CASSYTTGSAQETQYF. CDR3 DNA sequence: TGTGCCAGCAGCTACACGACAGGGTCGGCCCAAGAGACCCAGTACTTC.

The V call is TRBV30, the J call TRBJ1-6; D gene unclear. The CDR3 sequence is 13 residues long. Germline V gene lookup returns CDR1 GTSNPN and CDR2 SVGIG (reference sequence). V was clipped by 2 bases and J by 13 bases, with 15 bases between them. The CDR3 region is CAWSLELIHPLHF. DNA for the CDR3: TGTGCCTGGAGTTTGGAGTTAATTCACCCCCTCCACTTT.

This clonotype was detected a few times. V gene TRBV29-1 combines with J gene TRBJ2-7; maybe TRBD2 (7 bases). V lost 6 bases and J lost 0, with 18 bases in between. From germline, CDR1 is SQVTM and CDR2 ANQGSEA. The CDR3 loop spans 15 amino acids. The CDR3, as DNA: TGCAGCGTCCGGGGGGCGGACGTCTACTCCTACGAGCAGTACTTC. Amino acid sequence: CSVRGADVYSYEQYF.

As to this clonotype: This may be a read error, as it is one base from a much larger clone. DNA for the CDR3: TGTGCCAGCAGCCCTGTAGGGGGGGCAGGGACTGGAGCTTTCTTT. Its translation is CASSPVGGAGTGAFF. J is TRBJ1-1 and V is TRBV12-3 or TRBV12-4, with D tentatively TRBD1 (6 bases). This CDR3 is 15 amino acids long.

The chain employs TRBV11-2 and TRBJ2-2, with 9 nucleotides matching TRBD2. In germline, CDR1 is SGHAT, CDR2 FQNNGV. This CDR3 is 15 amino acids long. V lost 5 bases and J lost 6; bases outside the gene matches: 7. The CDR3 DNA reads TGTGCCAGCAGCCGTAGCGGGAGTATCGCCGGGGAGCTGTTTTTT. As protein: CASSRSGSIAGELFF.

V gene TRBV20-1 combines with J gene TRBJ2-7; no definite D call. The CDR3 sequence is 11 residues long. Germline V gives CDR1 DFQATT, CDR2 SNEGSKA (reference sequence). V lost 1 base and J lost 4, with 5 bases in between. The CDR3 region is CSARAMYEQYF. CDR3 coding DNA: TGCAGTGCTAGAGCTATGTACGAGCAGTACTTC.